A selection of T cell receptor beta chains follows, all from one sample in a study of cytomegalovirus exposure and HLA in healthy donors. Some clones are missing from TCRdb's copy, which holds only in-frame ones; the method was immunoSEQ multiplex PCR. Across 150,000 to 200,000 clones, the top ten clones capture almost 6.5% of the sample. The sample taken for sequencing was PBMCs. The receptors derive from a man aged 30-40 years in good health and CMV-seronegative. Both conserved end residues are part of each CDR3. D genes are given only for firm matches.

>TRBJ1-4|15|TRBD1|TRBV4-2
TGTGCCAGCAGCCAAGAGGAGGGGGCCGGTGAAAAACTGTTTTTT
CASSQEEGAGEKLFF
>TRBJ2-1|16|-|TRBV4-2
TGTGCCAGCAGCCAAGATAAGCTTCTACCCTACAATGAGCAGTTCTTC
CASSQDKLLPYNEQFF
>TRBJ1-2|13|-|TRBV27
TGTGCCAGCAGTTTAGAGGGTTCCTATGGCTACACCTTC
CASSLEGSYGYTF
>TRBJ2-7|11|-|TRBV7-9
TGTGCCAGCCACTCGGGAGACGAGCAGTACTTC
CASHSGDEQYF
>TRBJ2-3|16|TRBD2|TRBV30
TGTGCCTGGAGTATTAGCGGGGGGGCCCGCACAGATACGCAGTATTTT
CAWSISGGARTDTQYF
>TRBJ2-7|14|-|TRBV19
TGTGCCAGTAGTTTTAACGGACAGAGTTACGAGCAGTACTTC
CASSFNGQSYEQYF
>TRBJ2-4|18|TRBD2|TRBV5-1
TGCGCCAGCAGCCTTACCCTTAACGGGGGGGCCGGGGGAAACATTCAGTACTTC
CASSLTLNGGAGGNIQYF
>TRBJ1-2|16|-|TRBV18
TGTGCCAGCTCACCAGCCCCGGGGGGCGCTAACTATGGCTACACCTTC
CASSPAPGGANYGYTF
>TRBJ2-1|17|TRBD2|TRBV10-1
TGCGCCAGCAGTGGAACAGGGGGACTAGCGCATTACCATGAGCAGTTCTTC
CASSGTGGLAHYHEQFF
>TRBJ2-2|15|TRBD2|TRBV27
TGTGCCAGCAGCGGACTAGCGGTGAACACCGGGGAGCTGTTTTTT
CASSGLAVNTGELFF
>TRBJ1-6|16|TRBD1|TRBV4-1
TGCGCCAGCAGCCAATCTACCGACAGGGGAAATTCACCCCTCCACTTT
CASSQSTDRGNSPLHF
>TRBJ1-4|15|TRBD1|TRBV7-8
TGTGCCAGCAGCACCCGGACAGGGGGGTCGGGGGAACTGTTTTTT
CASSTRTGGSGELFF
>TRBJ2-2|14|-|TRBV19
TGTGCCAGTACCAGCCAGGCGAACACCGGGGAGCTGTTTTTT
CASTSQANTGELFF
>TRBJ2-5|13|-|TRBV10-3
TGTGCCATCAGTGATACAGGGTCGCAGACCCAGTACTTC
CAISDTGSQTQYF
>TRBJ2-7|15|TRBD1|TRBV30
TGTGCCTGGAGCGTTGCTGAGGCAGGGGGATACGAGCAGTACTTC
CAWSVAEAGGYEQYF
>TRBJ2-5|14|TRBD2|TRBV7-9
TGTGCCAGCAGCTTGATAGCGGGGGGTGAGACCCAGTACTTC
CASSLIAGGETQYF
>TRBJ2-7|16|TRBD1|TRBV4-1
TGCGCCAGCAGCCGGATCCGGGACAGTGATGCCTACGAGCAGTACTTC
CASSRIRDSDAYEQYF
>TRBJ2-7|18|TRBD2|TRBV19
TGTGCCAGTAGTATGGCCCCTAGCGGGGGGGTTAGCTCCTACGAGCAGTACTTC
CASSMAPSGGVSSYEQYF
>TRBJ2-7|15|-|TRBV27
TGTGCCAGCAGCTTTAACGGGGTTGCCAGCTACGAGCAGTACTTC
CASSFNGVASYEQYF
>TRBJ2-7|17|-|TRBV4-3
TGCGCCAGCAGCCCCCGTCGAGAAAGGGGGAAGACCTACGAGCAGTACTTC
CASSPRRERGKTYEQYF
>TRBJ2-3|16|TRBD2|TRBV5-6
TGTGCCAGCAGCCCAATTCTAGCGGGTCGCACAGATACGCAGTATTTT
CASSPILAGRTDTQYF
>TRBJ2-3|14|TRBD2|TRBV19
TGTGCCAGAATGGACATCCGGGAGGGAGATACGCAGTATTTT
CARMDIREGDTQYF
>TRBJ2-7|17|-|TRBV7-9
TGTGCCAGCAGCTTAGGGTCTCAAGGACACTTCTCCTACGAGCAGTACTTC
CASSLGSQGHFSYEQYF
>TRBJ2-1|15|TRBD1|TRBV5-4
TGTGCCAGCAGCTTAAACCCGGGACAGCTAAATGAGCAGTTCTTC
CASSLNPGQLNEQFF
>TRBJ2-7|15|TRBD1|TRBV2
TGTGCCAGCAGGCTAGAGACAGGGGGCCACTACGAGCAGTACTTC
CASRLETGGHYEQYF
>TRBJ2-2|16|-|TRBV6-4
TGTGCCAGCAGCCCCCTGACAGCCGCGAACACCGGGGAGCTGTTTTTT
CASSPLTAANTGELFF
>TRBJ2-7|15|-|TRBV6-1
TGTGCCAGCAGTCTTGGACAGCTTCCGTCCTACGAGCAGTACTTC
CASSLGQLPSYEQYF
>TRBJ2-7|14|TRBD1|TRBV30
TGTGCCTGGAGTGTAGGGCAGGGGGTCGACGAGCAGTACTTC
CAWSVGQGVDEQYF
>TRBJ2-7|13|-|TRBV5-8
TGTGCCAGCAGCTATGGGCCCATGGACGAGCAGTACTTC
CASSYGPMDEQYF
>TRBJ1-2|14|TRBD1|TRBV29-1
TGCAGCGTTGAAGGGGACAGGGGGCTTTATGGCTACACCTTC
CSVEGDRGLYGYTF
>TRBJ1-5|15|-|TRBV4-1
TGCGCCAGCAGCCATCCGGGACACAGCAATCAGCCCCAGCATTTT
CASSHPGHSNQPQHF
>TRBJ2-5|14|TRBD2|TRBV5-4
TGTGCCAGCAGCTTGTCGGGGGGACAAGAGACCCAGTACTTC
CASSLSGGQETQYF
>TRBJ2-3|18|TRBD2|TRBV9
TGTGCCAGCAGCGTAGGGTTAGAGACTAGCGGGGGGGCGGGTACGCAGTATTTT
CASSVGLETSGGAGTQYF
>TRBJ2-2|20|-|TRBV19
TGTGCCAGTAGTATAGTGGTGTGGGCAGGGTCCCGTCCGAACACCGGGGAGCTGTTTTTT
CASSIVVWAGSRPNTGELFF
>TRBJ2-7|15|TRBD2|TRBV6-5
TGTGCCAGCAGTTACTCATGGACTAGCGGCTACGAGCAGTACTTC
CASSYSWTSGYEQYF
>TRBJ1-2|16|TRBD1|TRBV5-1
TGCGCCAGCAGCTTGGCTCAGGGGGCTTCTAACTATGGCTACACCTTC
CASSLAQGASNYGYTF
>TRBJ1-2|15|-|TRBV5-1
TGCGCCAGCAGGATTCCGGGGGGCTCCCACTATGGCTACACCTTC
CASRIPGGSHYGYTF
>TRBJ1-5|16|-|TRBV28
TGTGCCAGCAGTTTCATCCCAGGGGAGATGGGTCAGCCCCAGCATTTT
CASSFIPGEMGQPQHF
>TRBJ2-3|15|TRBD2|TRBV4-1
TGCGCCAGCGAAGGATCCGGGACTAACGTCGATACGCAGTATTTT
CASEGSGTNVDTQYF
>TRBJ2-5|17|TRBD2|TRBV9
TGTGCCAGCAGCGTAGGGGGGCTAGCGGGCATAGGGGAGACCCAGTACTTC
CASSVGGLAGIGETQYF
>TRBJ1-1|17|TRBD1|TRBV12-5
TGTGCTAGTGGTTTGGTCCGTTCAGGGGGCCAGAACACTGAAGCTTTCTTT
CASGLVRSGGQNTEAFF
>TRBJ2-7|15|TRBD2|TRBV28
TGTGCCAGCACCCTAGCGGGAGGGGGGCGAGGCGAGCAGTACTTC
CASTLAGGGRGEQYF
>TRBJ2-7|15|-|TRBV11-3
TGTGCCAGCAGCTTAGAGGCCCGCAAAGTCTACGAGCAGTACTTC
CASSLEARKVYEQYF
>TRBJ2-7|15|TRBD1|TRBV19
TGTGCCAGTAGTGGTACAGGGGGCGCTCCCTACGAGCAGTACTTC
CASSGTGGAPYEQYF
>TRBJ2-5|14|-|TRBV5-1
TGCGCCAGCAGCTTTGGTAGCGGCCAAGAGACCCAGTACTTC
CASSFGSGQETQYF
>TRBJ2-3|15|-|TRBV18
TGTGCCAGCTCACCAGGAGAGGTTCGCACAGATACGCAGTATTTT
CASSPGEVRTDTQYF
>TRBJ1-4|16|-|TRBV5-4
TGTGCCAGCAGCTTCGTTACGGGTCTCGCTAATGAAAAACTGTTTTTT
CASSFVTGLANEKLFF
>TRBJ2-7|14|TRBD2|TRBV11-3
TGTGCCAGCAGCCGATTGGGGGGGAACTACGAGCAGTACTTC
CASSRLGGNYEQYF
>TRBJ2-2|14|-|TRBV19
TGTGCCAGTAGTATTACAGATAACACCGGGGAGCTGTTTTTT
CASSITDNTGELFF
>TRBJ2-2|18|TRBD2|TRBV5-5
TGTGCCAGCAGCACTAGCGGGGCTGGCGCCGCGAACACCGGGGAGCTGTTTTTT
CASSTSGAGAANTGELFF
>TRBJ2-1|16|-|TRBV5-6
TGTGCCAGCAGCTTTAAAGGAGGGCTATCCTACAATGAGCAGTTCTTC
CASSFKGGLSYNEQFF
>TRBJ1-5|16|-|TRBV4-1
TGCGCCAGCAGCCAAGGCCGGAGCTGGCGCCATCAGCCCCAGCATTTT
CASSQGRSWRHQPQHF
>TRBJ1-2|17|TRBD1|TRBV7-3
TGTGCCAGCAGCCCGGACGTGTCAGGGGGCGCTGGCTATGGCTACACCTTC
CASSPDVSGGAGYGYTF
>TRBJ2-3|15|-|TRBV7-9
TGTGCCAGCAGCTTAGCCGAGGTTAGCACAGATACGCAGTATTTT
CASSLAEVSTDTQYF